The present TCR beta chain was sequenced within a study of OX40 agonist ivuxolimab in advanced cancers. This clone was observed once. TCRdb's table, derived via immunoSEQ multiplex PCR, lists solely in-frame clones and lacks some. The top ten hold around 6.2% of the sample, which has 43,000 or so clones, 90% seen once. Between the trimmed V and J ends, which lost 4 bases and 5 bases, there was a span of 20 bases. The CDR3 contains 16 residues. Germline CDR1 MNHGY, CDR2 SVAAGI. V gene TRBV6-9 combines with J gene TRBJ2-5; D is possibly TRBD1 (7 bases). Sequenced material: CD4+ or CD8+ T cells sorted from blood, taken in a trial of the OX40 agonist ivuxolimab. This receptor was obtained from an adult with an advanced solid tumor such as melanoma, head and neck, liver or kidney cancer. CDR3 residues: CASSSKTTTGRETQYF. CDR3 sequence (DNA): TGTGCCAGCAGTTCCAAAACGACGACAGGGAGGGAGACCCAGTACTTC.